This T cell receptor (beta chain) was recorded in a study of STAT3 mutations in large granular lymphocyte leukemia. Sequenced by immunoSEQ multiplex PCR; TCRdb stores in-frame clones only, minus some. The sample carries roughly 38,000 clones, roughly 84% recorded once. Comments on this clone: Its antigen is currently unknown.

Study observations and caveats: In some patients, a small highly pathogenic clone possibly went undetected. In T-cell large granular lymphocyte leukemia, about half of patients showed multiple immunodominant subclonotypes. Treatment regimens differed across patients between samplings. Clonal expansion was inferred from samples taken at other timepoints.

Germline values: CDR1 MNHNS, CDR2 SASEGT. J lost 7 bases, V lost 4 bases, and 6 bases had no gene match. This CDR3 comprises 14 residues. The source of this sequence is a human donor with T large granular lymphocyte leukemia. Some clones in this sample may be carry-over from other donors' samples. The rearrangement links TRBV6-1 to TRBJ2-7, with 11 bases aligning to TRBD2. Sequencing used PBMCs. The CDR3 sequence is CASSVSGGVGEQYF. Written as DNA, the CDR3 is TGTGCCAGCAGTGTTAGCGGGGGGGTAGGTGAGCAGTACTTC.